One and the same sample provided the 24 T cell receptor beta chains below, sequenced in a study of T cell repertoires in cytomegalovirus infection. These TCRs' antigens remain unknown. TCRdb reprocessed the reads with MiXCR, giving one entry per CDR3 protein. There are 750,000 to 900,000 distinct CDR3 sequences in the sample; almost 30% occur only once, and about an eighth lies in the top ten. Source: cultured CD8+ T cells from PBMCs, taken from culture after CMV antigen stimulation. These receptors came from a human donor in good health (CMV status not recorded). Some clones in this sample may be carry-over from other donors' samples.

Ten or more counts support this clonotype. The chain couples TRBV7-8 to TRBJ2-2; D possibly matches TRBD1 or TRBD2 (5 bases each). Germline CDR1 SGHVS, CDR2 FQNEAQ. The CDR3 totals 13 residues. The V and J ends lost 2 bases and 5 bases respectively, with 6 bases between them. This chain's CDR3 is CASSLWGTGELFF. In DNA form, the CDR3 reads TGTGCCAGCAGCTTATGGGGGACCGGGGAGCTGTTTTTT.

This clonotype was picked up a small number of times. The J gene is TRBJ2-1, the V gene TRBV4-1; 8 nucleotides agree with TRBD2. J lost 3 bases, V lost 0 bases, and 1 base had no gene match. Germline CDR1 is MGHRA and CDR2 is YSYEKL. The CDR3 spans 15 residues. The CDR3 region has the DNA TGCGCCAGCAGCCAAGAAGCGGGGGTCTACAATGAGCAGTTCTTC. This encodes CASSQEAGVYNEQFF.

There are many counts of this clonotype. This chain links TRBV6-2 or TRBV6-3 with TRBJ2-2, with D maybe TRBD2 (6 bases). V was pared by 6 bases and J by 3 bases, with 11 bases between. Germline V gene sequence: CDR1 MNHEY, CDR2 SVGEGT. This CDR3 is 14 amino acids long. CDR3 bases: TGTGCCAGCAGCCACACGGGGGACACCGGGGAGCTGTTTTTT. Protein: CASSHTGDTGELFF.

The chain uses TRBV27 and TRBJ1-4, with D hard to call. This CDR3 has 13 residues. Germline V gene sequence: CDR1 MNHEY, CDR2 SMNVEV (reference sequence). The V end lost 7 bases, the J end lost 4 bases, and 10 bases lay between the germline ends. The CDR3 is CASTDRINEKLFF. The CDR3 nucleotides are TGTGCCAGCACCGATAGGATTAATGAAAAACTGTTTTTT.

The rearrangement joins TRBV7-8 to TRBJ2-3; TRBD2 is a possible D gene (6 bases). The germline V gene encodes CDR1 SGHVS and CDR2 FQNEAQ. The CDR3 totals 15 residues. V was clipped by 5 bases and J by 0 bases, with 12 bases between them. The CDR3 sequence is CASSPDYSSTDTQYF. In DNA, the CDR3 is TGTGCCAGCAGCCCGGACTATTCTAGCACAGATACGCAGTATTTT.

A few counts support this clonotype. The chain joins TRBV2 to TRBJ2-7; D unresolved. The length of the CDR3 is 15 residues. Deletions cut 4 bases from V and 2 bases from J, with 15 bases between. Germline lookup yields CDR1 SNHLY and CDR2 FYNNEI. The DNA for the CDR3 is TGTGCCAGCAGTGGAGTTATTGACCGGACCTACGAGCAGTACGTC. Protein sequence: CASSGVIDRTYEQYV.

This clonotype has a count of ten or more. The chain has TRBV7-2 and TRBJ1-1, with D maybe TRBD1 (5 bases). The CDR3 sequence is 14 residues long. CDR1 is SGHTA, CDR2 FQGNSA, per germline. V was trimmed by 1 base and J by 7 bases, leaving 13 bases between them. The CDR3 spells CASSLEDSFHEAFF. DNA of the CDR3: TGTGCCAGCAGCTTAGAAGACAGTTTCCATGAAGCTTTCTTT.

This clonotype was counted between two and nine times. The chain carries TRBV5-8 and TRBJ2-2; D unclear. Trimming took off 1 base at V and 7 bases at J, with 8 bases between the two ends. CDR1 SGHTS and CDR2 YDEGEE come from the germline V gene. There are 13 residues in the CDR3. CDR3 amino acids: CASSLTAHGELFF. In DNA, the CDR3 is TGTGCCAGCAGCTTGACAGCCCACGGGGAGCTGTTTTTT. Full variable domain (remainder filled in from reference TRBV5-8 and TRBJ2-2): EAGVTQSPTHLIKTRGQQATLRCSPISGHTSVYWYQQALGLGLQFLLWYDEGEERNRGNFPPRFSGRQFPNYSSELNVNALELEDSALYLCASSLTAHGELFFGEGSRLTVL.

The chain is built from TRBV10-3 and TRBJ2-2, with D perhaps assigned TRBD1 or TRBD2 (6 bases each). V lost 7 bases and J 1 base, leaving 13 bases between the germline ends. The germline CDR1 and CDR2 sequences are ENHRY and SYGVKD. The CDR3 totals 15 residues. The DNA of the CDR3 is TGTGCCATCAACGCAGGGGAGGAGAACACCGGGGAGCTGTTTTTT. Its translation is CAINAGEENTGELFF.

This chain uses TRBV7-6 with TRBJ1-1; D is undetermined. CDR3 size: 12 residues. Trimming removed 5 bases from V and 7 bases from J, with 11 bases in between. The germline V gene encodes CDR1 SGHVS and CDR2 FNYEAQ. The CDR3 is CASSLDEGEAFF. The DNA of the CDR3 is TGTGCCAGCAGCCTCGACGAGGGTGAAGCTTTCTTT.

This chain uses TRBV27 with TRBJ2-1; D gene uncertain. Trimming left V 2 bases short and J 4 bases short, with 21 bases between. The CDR3 runs 18 residues. CDR1 is MNHEY and CDR2 is SMNVEV in the germline V gene (reference sequence). The DNA of the CDR3 is TGTGCCAGCAGTTTAGGCCAAATCAGCCAACCCCCTTACAATGAGCAGTTCTTC. Translation: CASSLGQISQPPYNEQFF.

The chain recombines TRBV24-1 with TRBJ1-6; 7 nucleotides agree with TRBD1. V was pared by 3 bases and J by 11 bases, with 3 bases of the junction left unmatched. The CDR3 runs 13 residues. Germline V lookup: CDR1 KGHDR, CDR2 SFDVKD. The DNA of the CDR3 is TGTGCCACCAGTGATATGACAGGGACACCCCTCCACTTT. This sequence encodes CATSDMTGTPLHF.

This chain joins TRBV2 and TRBJ2-2; 12 bases match TRBD2. CDR1 is SNHLY, CDR2 FYNNEI, per germline. This CDR3 region has 15 residues. V dropped 10 bases and J dropped 5; count of bases not matched to a gene: 8. As DNA, the CDR3 is TGTGCCACCTTACTAGCGGGGGGAGCGACCGGGGAGCTGTTTTTT. This codes for CATLLAGGATGELFF.

The chain recombines TRBV7-9 with TRBJ1-2; D is ambiguous. There are 14 residues in the CDR3. Trimming removed 5 bases at V and 6 bases at J, with 16 bases between. The germline V gene has CDR1 SEHNR and CDR2 FQNEAQ (reference sequence). CDR3 sequence: CASSHPRPRDGYTF. The CDR3 region has the DNA TGTGCCAGCAGCCATCCGAGACCGAGGGATGGCTACACCTTC.

J is TRBJ1-4 and V is TRBV6-1; 9 bases match TRBD1. The V gene's germline CDR1 is MNHNS and CDR2 SASEGT. The ends lost 6 bases at V and 6 bases at J; junction bases unmatched: 2. The CDR3 runs to 13 residues. The CDR3: CASRDRGDEKLFF. Here the CDR3 DNA reads TGTGCCAGCAGGGACAGGGGTGATGAAAAACTGTTTTTT.

This chain links TRBV4-1 with TRBJ1-2; unclear D gene. Trimming took off 0 bases at V and 1 base at J, with 6 bases between the two ends. Germline V gives CDR1 MGHRA, CDR2 YSYEKL. The CDR3 has 14 residues. The CDR3 DNA reads as TGCGCCAGCAGCCAAGAAGAGATTAACTATGGCTACACCTTC. It yields the protein CASSQEEINYGYTF.

The sample holds a few counts of this clonotype. J is TRBJ1-1 and V is TRBV25-1; D may be TRBD1 (5 bases). Germline V gene sequence: CDR1 MGHDK, CDR2 SYGVNS. CDR3 length equals 12 residues. V lost 5 bases, J lost 7 bases, and 11 bases lay in between. The CDR3 is CASSFGGIEAFF. The CDR3 DNA sequence: TGTGCCAGCAGTTTCGGGGGAATTGAAGCTTTCTTT.

The table lists this clonotype with a few counts. This rearrangement joins TRBV7-9 to TRBJ1-5, with D unresolved. CDR1 and CDR2 (germline): SEHNR, FQNEAQ (reference sequence). The CDR3 totals 18 residues. Between the trimmed V and J ends, which lost 4 bases and 3 bases, there was a span of 22 bases. CDR3 bases: TGTGCCAGCAGCTCAATAGGAGAGTATGGGGTATACAATCAGCCCCAGCATTTT. It encodes CASSSIGEYGVYNQPQHF.

CDR3 loop: CASSRPGGSTDTQYF. The CDR3 DNA reads TGTGCCAGCAGCCGTCCGGGGGGGAGCACAGATACGCAGTATTTT. The chain recombines TRBV7-3 with TRBJ2-3; 8 nucleotides agree with TRBD2. The CDR3 runs 15 residues. Germline trimming cut 5 bases from V and 0 bases from J; bases unmatched to any gene: 4. From germline, CDR1 is SGHTA and CDR2 FQGTGA.

In its sample, this clonotype was seen a few times. This chain uses TRBV11-2 with TRBJ1-6, with D maybe TRBD1 (5 bases). CDR1 SGHAT and CDR2 FQNNGV come from the germline V gene. The CDR3 sequence is 15 residues long. V was shortened by 5 bases and J by 9 bases, with 17 bases between the two germline ends. The CDR3 coding sequence is TGTGCCAGCAGCCCCGGTCAGGGCGTTGGTTCACCCCTCCACTTT. Translated: CASSPGQGVGSPLHF.

The J gene is TRBJ1-6, the V gene TRBV7-9; 8 positions match TRBD1. Losses at the gene ends were 2 bases for V and 9 bases for J; bases not matched to a gene: 3. The CDR3 is made up of 14 amino acids. Germline V gene data show CDR1 as SEHNR and CDR2 as FQNEAQ (reference sequence). The CDR3: CASSLSRGLSPLHF. The CDR3 DNA is TGTGCCAGCAGCTTAAGCAGGGGGCTTTCACCCCTCCACTTT.

V gene TRBV6-1 combines with J gene TRBJ1-2, with TRBD1 matching over 9 bases. The V gene end was trimmed by 2 bases and the J gene end by 4 bases; junction bases not matched to a gene: 5. In germline, CDR1 is MNHNS, CDR2 SASEGT. There are 15 residues in the CDR3. CDR3 coding DNA: TGTGCCAGCAGTGAAATAACAGGGGGCGGCTATGGCTACACCTTC. Amino acid sequence: CASSEITGGGYGYTF.

The V call is TRBV5-1, the J call TRBJ2-1; D not resolved. CDR3 length: 17 residues. Germline assignment: CDR1 SGHRS and CDR2 YFSETQ. V was trimmed by 0 bases and J by 5 bases, leaving 18 bases between them. In DNA, the CDR3 is TGCGCCAGCAGCTTGGCCTCTCTTGGGATTAAGCACAATGAGCAGTTCTTC. Protein product: CASSLASLGIKHNEQFF.

The chain links TRBV6-2 or TRBV6-3 to TRBJ2-1; D might be TRBD1 (6 bases). Deletions cut 2 bases from V and 1 base from J, with 12 bases between. The CDR3 is made up of 16 amino acids. Germline assignment: CDR1 MNHEY and CDR2 SVGEGT. CDR3 loop: CASSYPTGSSYNEQFF. CDR3 bases: TGTGCCAGCAGTTACCCCACAGGGAGTTCCTACAATGAGCAGTTCTTC.